This is a list of T cell receptor beta chains from one sample in a study of radiation and T cells in renal cell carcinoma. TCRdb's copy holds only in-frame clones and misses some; the assay was immunoSEQ multiplex PCR. There are roughly 92,000 clones in the sample; 84% occur only once, and under 8.5% lies in the top ten. Material: blood, obtained from a patient whose treatment included radiotherapy and nephrectomy. These TCRs come from a man aged 55 to 70 with renal cell carcinoma. The CDR3 runs from the conserved cysteine through the conserved F or W. D genes are given only for firm matches. Only part of the rows carry a size: once, few, many, or a class if the clone is expanded.

>14|.|TRBV28|.|TRBJ2-7
CASTIGQRGYEQYF
TGTGCCAGCACCATCGGACAGAGAGGCTACGAGCAGTACTTC
>16|TRBD2|TRBV7-9|.|TRBJ2-5
CASSLPGLDHQETQYF
TGTGCCAGCAGCCTACCGGGACTAGACCATCAAGAGACCCAGTACTTC
>14|TRBD2|TRBV5-1|few|TRBJ2-7
CASSQGLAVYEQYF
TGCGCCAGCAGCCAGGGACTAGCGGTCTACGAGCAGTACTTC
>16|TRBD1|TRBV7-2|.|TRBJ2-3
CASSFRDSLSTDTQYF
TGTGCCAGCAGCTTTCGGGACAGCCTGAGCACAGATACGCAGTATTTT
>15|TRBD1|TRBV6-1|once|TRBJ1-2
CASSERDRGGYGYTF
TGTGCCAGCAGTGAACGGGACAGGGGCGGCTATGGCTACACCTTC
>17|TRBD2|TRBV28|.|TRBJ2-7
CASSKIGLAGASYEQYF
TGTGCCAGCAGCAAAATCGGACTAGCGGGAGCTTCCTACGAGCAGTACTTC
>15|.|TRBV28|once|TRBJ2-5
CASSPGGGGGETQYF
TGTGCCAGCAGTCCAGGCGGGGGCGGAGGAGAGACCCAGTACTTC
>15|.|TRBV29-1|few|TRBJ1-5
CSVVLRSHSNQPQHF
TGCAGCGTTGTCCTCCGATCACATAGCAATCAGCCCCAGCATTTT
>15|.|TRBV28|.|TRBJ2-7
CASSLPAPAGYEQYF
TGTGCCAGCAGTTTACCAGCGCCCGCGGGGTACGAGCAGTACTTC
>15|TRBD1|TRBV5-1|.|TRBJ1-3
CASSLVGTAGNTIYF
TGCGCCAGCAGCTTGGTCGGGACAGCTGGAAACACCATATATTTT
>14|.|TRBV28|.|TRBJ2-3
CASRGVGEADTQYF
TGTGCCAGCAGAGGTGTGGGGGAGGCAGATACGCAGTATTTT
>12|.|TRBV27|.|TRBJ1-2
CASTTWEYGYTF
TGTGCCAGCACTACCTGGGAGTATGGCTACACCTTC
>16|.|TRBV1|.|TRBJ2-1
CTSSQQGLGKYNEQFF
TGCACCAGCAGCCAACAGGGACTCGGAAAGTACAATGAGCAGTTCTTC
>11|.|TRBV30|once|TRBJ1-3
CAWTWPDTIYF
TGTGCCTGGACCTGGCCAGACACCATATATTTT
>13|.|TRBV28|.|TRBJ1-2
CASSGRGAYGYTF
TGTGCCAGCAGTGGGAGGGGGGCTTATGGCTACACCTTC
>16|.|TRBV7-9|few|TRBJ2-5
CASSPIYRRNQETQYF
TGTGCCAGCAGCCCGATCTACCGAAGAAACCAAGAGACCCAGTACTTC
>17|.|TRBV21-1|.|TRBJ2-7
CASSKETRLAGLYEQYF
TGTGCCAGCAGCAAAGAAACGCGACTAGCGGGACTCTACGAGCAGTACTTC
>15|.|TRBV6-1|.|TRBJ2-3
CASSLHNFRMDTQYF
TGTGCCAGCAGTCTGCATAACTTCAGAATGGATACGCAGTATTTT
>14|TRBD1|TRBV5-1|.|TRBJ2-7
CASSKDRGRDEQYF
TGCGCCAGCAGCAAGGACAGGGGGCGAGACGAGCAGTACTTC
>14|.|TRBV7-2|.|TRBJ2-5
CASSSGLGRETQYF
TGTGCCAGCAGCTCAGGGCTCGGGCGGGAGACCCAGTACTTC
>17|TRBD1|TRBV4-1|.|TRBJ1-4
CASSQGQGVQVLGKLFF
TGCGCCAGCAGCCAAGGACAGGGGGTCCAGGTCTTGGGTAAACTGTTTTTT
>16|.|TRBV28|.|TRBJ2-4
CASSLSGVAAKNIQYF
TGTGCCAGCAGTTTGTCGGGAGTAGCGGCCAAAAACATTCAGTACTTC
>13|TRBD2|TRBV29-1|.|TRBJ2-7
CSAATSGRGEQYF
TGCAGCGCCGCGACTAGCGGGAGAGGAGAGCAGTACTTC
>15|TRBD2|TRBV6-1|few|TRBJ2-1
CASSETPAGAFEQFF
TGTGCCAGCAGTGAAACCCCAGCGGGAGCGTTTGAGCAGTTCTTC
>15|.|TRBV28|few|TRBJ1-2
CASRLTATANYGYTF
TGTGCCAGCAGGCTGACAGCTACCGCTAACTATGGCTACACCTTC
>12|.|TRBV6-5|.|TRBJ1-1
CASRDLNTEAFF
TGTGCCAGCCGAGACTTGAACACTGAAGCTTTCTTT
>14|.|TRBV5-1|.|TRBJ2-2
CASSLARPTGELFF
TGCGCCAGCAGCTTAGCCAGGCCCACCGGGGAGCTGTTTTTT
>15|.|TRBV18|.|TRBJ2-7
CASSEVARPSYEQYF
TGTGCCAGCTCCGAAGTGGCCAGGCCGTCCTACGAGCAGTACTTC
>17|.|TRBV1|once|TRBJ1-5
CTSSQDEKQGRDQPQHF
TGCACCAGCAGCCAAGATGAAAAGCAGGGCAGGGATCAGCCCCAGCATTTT
>13|.|TRBV7-9|.|TRBJ2-7
CASSLELSYEQYF
TGTGCCAGCAGCTTGGAACTTTCCTACGAGCAGTACTTC
>14|TRBD1|TRBV18|few|TRBJ1-1
CASSPRTGMDEAFF
TGTGCCAGCTCACCTCGGACAGGGATGGATGAAGCTTTCTTT
>12|.|TRBV18|.|TRBJ2-7
CASSPGGVEQYF
TGTGCCAGCTCACCCGGGGGAGTTGAGCAGTACTTC
>14|TRBD2|TRBV6-4|.|TRBJ2-1
CASSERESYNEQFF
TGTGCCAGCAGTGAGCGGGAGTCCTACAATGAGCAGTTCTTC
>12|.|TRBV7-3|.|TRBJ1-2
CASSRDQLRFTF
TGTGCCAGCAGTCGGGACCAACTACGATTTACCTTC
>15|TRBD2|TRBV28|.|TRBJ2-7
CASSLVAGGPREQYF
TGTGCCAGCAGTTTGGTAGCGGGAGGGCCCCGGGAGCAGTACTTC
>12|.|TRBV6-6|.|TRBJ2-7
CASSQDGYEQYF
TGTGCCAGCAGCCAAGACGGATACGAGCAGTACTTC
>14|TRBD1|TRBV28|few|TRBJ2-2
CASIRTGNTGELFF
TGTGCCAGCATAAGGACAGGGAACACCGGGGAGCTGTTTTTT
>15|TRBD1|TRBV9|.|TRBJ1-2
CASSAGTGANYGYTF
TGTGCCAGCAGCGCGGGGACAGGGGCTAACTATGGCTACACCTTC
>14|.|TRBV25-1|.|TRBJ2-5
CASSPRGYQETQYF
TGTGCCAGCAGCCCCAGGGGCTACCAAGAGACCCAGTACTTC
>13|TRBD1|TRBV10-3|.|TRBJ2-4
CAISEDRGVIQYF
TGTGCCATCAGTGAGGACAGGGGGGTCATTCAGTACTTC
>12|TRBD1|TRBV18|.|TRBJ1-4
CASRQGDEKLFF
TGTGCCAGCCGCCAGGGGGATGAAAAACTGTTTTTT
>17|.|TRBV4-3|.|TRBJ2-7
CASSQDLGELVPYEQYF
TGCGCCAGCAGCCAAGATCTAGGTGAACTAGTCCCCTACGAGCAGTACTTC
>15|.|TRBV15|.|TRBJ2-5
CATSRDPTRQETQYF
TGTGCCACCAGCAGAGATCCGACTAGACAGGAGACCCAGTACTTC
>17|TRBD2|TRBV7-2|.|TRBJ2-1
CASTPRLAGGTYNEQFF
TGTGCCAGCACCCCTCGACTAGCGGGAGGGACCTACAATGAGCAGTTCTTC
>16|TRBD1|TRBV14|.|TRBJ2-1
CASSQGWGTAYNEQFF
TGTGCCAGCAGCCAAGGGTGGGGGACAGCTTACAATGAGCAGTTCTTC
>16|TRBD1|TRBV4-1|.|TRBJ1-5
CASSQDRTGLNQPQHF
TGCGCCAGCAGCCAAGATCGGACAGGGCTCAATCAGCCCCAGCATTTT
>13|.|TRBV7-9|.|TRBJ2-3
CASKPARPDTQYF
TGTGCCAGCAAGCCGGCGAGGCCAGATACGCAGTATTTT
>13|.|TRBV5-4|.|TRBJ1-2
CASSNGVNYGYTF
TGTGCCAGCAGCAACGGGGTTAACTATGGCTACACCTTC
>16|TRBD1|TRBV6-5|.|TRBJ2-3
CASSYYGTDVFYGLYF
TGTGCCAGCAGTTACTATGGGACAGACGTGTTTTACGGTCTGTATTTT
>14|.|TRBV2|.|TRBJ1-5
CASSVFRGDQPQHF
TGTGCCAGCAGTGTATTCCGGGGGGATCAGCCCCAGCATTTT
>13|.|TRBV19|.|TRBJ2-1
CASSIVSGNEQFF
TGTGCCAGTAGTATAGTCAGCGGCAATGAGCAGTTCTTC
>18|TRBD2|TRBV5-8|.|TRBJ2-1
CASSNPGTSGSIGNEQFF
TGTGCCAGCAGCAATCCAGGGACTAGCGGGAGTATAGGCAATGAGCAGTTCTTC
>16|TRBD2|TRBV25-1|.|TRBJ2-3
CASTAHSGSRTDTQYF
TGTGCCAGCACGGCTCACAGCGGGAGTAGGACAGATACGCAGTATTTT
>15|.|TRBV7-9|.|TRBJ2-3
CASSLATGSTDTQYF
TGTGCCAGCAGCTTAGCTACCGGGTCCACAGATACGCAGTATTTT
>14|.|TRBV6-5|few|TRBJ2-7
CASSYSGRGYEQYF
TGTGCCAGCAGTTACTCGGGCAGGGGCTACGAGCAGTACTTC
>15|TRBD2|TRBV5-1|.|TRBJ2-3
CASSLGGGTSDTQYF
TGCGCCAGCAGCTTGGGGGGAGGGACGTCAGATACGCAGTATTTT